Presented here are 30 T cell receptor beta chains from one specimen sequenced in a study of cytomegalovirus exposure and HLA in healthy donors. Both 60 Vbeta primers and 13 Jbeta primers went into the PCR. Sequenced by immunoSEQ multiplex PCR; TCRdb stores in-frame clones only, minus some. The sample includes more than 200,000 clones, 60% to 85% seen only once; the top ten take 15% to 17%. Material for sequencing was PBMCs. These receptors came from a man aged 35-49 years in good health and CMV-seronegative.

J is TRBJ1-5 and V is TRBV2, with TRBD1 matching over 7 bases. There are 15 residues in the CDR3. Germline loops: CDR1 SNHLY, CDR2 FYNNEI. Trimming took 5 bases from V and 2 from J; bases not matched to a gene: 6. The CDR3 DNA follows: TGTGCCAGCAGTAGGGGGCGAGTCGGCAATCAGCCCCAGCATTTT. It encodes CASSRGRVGNQPQHF.

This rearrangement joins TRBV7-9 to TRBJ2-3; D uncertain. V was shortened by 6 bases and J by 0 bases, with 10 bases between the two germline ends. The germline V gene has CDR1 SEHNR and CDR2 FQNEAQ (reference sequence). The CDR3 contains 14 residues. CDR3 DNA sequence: TGTGCCAGCAGTCACGACACCAGCACAGATACGCAGTATTTT. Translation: CASSHDTSTDTQYF.

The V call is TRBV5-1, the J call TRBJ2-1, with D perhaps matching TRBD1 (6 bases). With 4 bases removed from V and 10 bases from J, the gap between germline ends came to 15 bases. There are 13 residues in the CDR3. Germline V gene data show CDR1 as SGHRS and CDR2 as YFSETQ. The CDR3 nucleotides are TGCGCCAGCAGCCTTCAGGGGATAGACGAGCAGTTCTTC. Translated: CASSLQGIDEQFF.

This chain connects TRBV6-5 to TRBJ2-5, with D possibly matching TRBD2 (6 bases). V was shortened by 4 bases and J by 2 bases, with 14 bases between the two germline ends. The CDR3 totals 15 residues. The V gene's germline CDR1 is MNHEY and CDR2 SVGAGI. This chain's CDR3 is CASSSWRRAQETQYF. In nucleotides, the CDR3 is TGTGCCAGCAGTTCCTGGCGGAGGGCTCAAGAGACCCAGTACTTC.

The CDR3 DNA reads as TGTGCCAGCGGGGGGCGGGGGTACAGCACAGATACGCAGTATTTT. This translates into CASGGRGYSTDTQYF. This chain uses TRBV4-2 with TRBJ2-3; D perhaps matches TRBD2 (7 bases). Germline V CDR1 and CDR2: LGHNA, YNFKEQ. Trimming removed 8 bases from V and 0 bases from J, with 15 bases in between. This CDR3 has 15 amino acids.

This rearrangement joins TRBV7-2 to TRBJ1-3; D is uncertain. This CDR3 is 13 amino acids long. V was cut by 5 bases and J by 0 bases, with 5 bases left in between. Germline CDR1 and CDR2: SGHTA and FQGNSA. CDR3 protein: CASSVYSGNTIYF. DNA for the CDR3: TGTGCCAGCAGCGTTTACTCTGGAAACACCATATATTTT. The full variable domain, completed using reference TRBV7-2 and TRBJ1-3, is GAGVSQSPSNKVTEKGKDVELRCDPISGHTALYWYRQSLGQGLEFLIYFQGNSAPDKSGLPSDRFSAERTGGSVSTLTIQRTQQEDSAVYLCASSVYSGNTIYFGEGSWLTVV.

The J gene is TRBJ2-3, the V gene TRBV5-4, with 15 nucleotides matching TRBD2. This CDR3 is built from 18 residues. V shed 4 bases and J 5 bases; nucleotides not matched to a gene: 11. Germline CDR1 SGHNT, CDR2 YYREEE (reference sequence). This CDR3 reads CASSLGLAGGRHQDTQYF. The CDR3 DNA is TGTGCCAGCAGCCTAGGACTAGCGGGGGGGAGGCATCAAGATACGCAGTATTTT.

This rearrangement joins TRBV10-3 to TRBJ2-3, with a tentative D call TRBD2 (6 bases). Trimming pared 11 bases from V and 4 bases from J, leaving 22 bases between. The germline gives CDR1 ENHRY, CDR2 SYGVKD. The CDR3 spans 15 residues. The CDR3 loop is CASRGGPSVADTQYF. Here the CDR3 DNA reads TGTGCCTCCCGAGGAGGGCCTTCGGTGGCAGATACGCAGTATTTT.

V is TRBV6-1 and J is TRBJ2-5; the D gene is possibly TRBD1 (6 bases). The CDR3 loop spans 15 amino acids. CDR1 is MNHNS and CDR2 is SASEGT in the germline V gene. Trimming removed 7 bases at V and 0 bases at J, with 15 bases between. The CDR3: CASTFLDSDQETQYF. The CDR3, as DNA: TGTGCCAGCACGTTTTTGGACAGCGACCAAGAGACCCAGTACTTC.

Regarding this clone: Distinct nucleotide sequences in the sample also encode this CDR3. The CDR3 bases are TGCGCCAGCAGCTTGGGACAGAACACCGGGGAGCTGTTTTTT. As protein: CASSLGQNTGELFF. The chain is built from TRBV5-1 and TRBJ2-2; D remains unclear. The V end was cut by 0 bases, the J end by 1 base, with 4 bases between. CDR1 SGHRS and CDR2 YFSETQ come from the germline V gene. The CDR3 extends over 14 amino acids.

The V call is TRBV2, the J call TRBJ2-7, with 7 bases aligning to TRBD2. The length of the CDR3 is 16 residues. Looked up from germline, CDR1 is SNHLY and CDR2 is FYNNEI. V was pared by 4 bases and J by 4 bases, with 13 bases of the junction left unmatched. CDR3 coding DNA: TGTGCCAGCAGTGTAAACGGGAGGAGTGGGGCTTACGAGCAGTACTTC. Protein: CASSVNGRSGAYEQYF.

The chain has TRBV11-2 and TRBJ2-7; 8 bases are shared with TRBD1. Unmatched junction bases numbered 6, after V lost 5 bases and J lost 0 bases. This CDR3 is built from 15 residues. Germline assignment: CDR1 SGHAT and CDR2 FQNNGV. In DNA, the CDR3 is TGTGCCAGCAGCCTACAGGGGGGTTCCTCCTACGAGCAGTACTTC. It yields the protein CASSLQGGSSYEQYF.

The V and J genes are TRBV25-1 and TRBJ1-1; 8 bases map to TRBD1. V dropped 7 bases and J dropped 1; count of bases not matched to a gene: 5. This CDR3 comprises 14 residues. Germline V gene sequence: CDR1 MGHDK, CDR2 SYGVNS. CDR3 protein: CASTKTGENTEAFF. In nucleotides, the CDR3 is TGTGCCAGCACTAAGACAGGGGAGAACACTGAAGCTTTCTTT.

CDR3 bases: TGTGCCAGCAGCTTAGATCTAGGAATGGAGCTGTTTTTT. Amino acid sequence: CASSLDLGMELFF. The chain couples TRBV7-9 to TRBJ2-2; D unclear. V was shortened by 1 base and J by 10 bases, with 10 bases between the two germline ends. The germline CDR1 and CDR2 sequences are SEHNR and FQNEAQ (reference sequence). The CDR3 has 13 amino acids.

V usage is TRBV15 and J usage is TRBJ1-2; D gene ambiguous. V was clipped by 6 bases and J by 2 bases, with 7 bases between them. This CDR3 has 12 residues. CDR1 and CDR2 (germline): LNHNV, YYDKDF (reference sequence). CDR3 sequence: CATRGTNYGYTF. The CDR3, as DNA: TGTGCCACCAGGGGCACAAACTATGGCTACACCTTC.

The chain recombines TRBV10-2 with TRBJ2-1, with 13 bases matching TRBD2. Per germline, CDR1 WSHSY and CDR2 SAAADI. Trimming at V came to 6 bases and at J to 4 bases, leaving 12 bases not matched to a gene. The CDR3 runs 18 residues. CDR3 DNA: TGCGCCAGCAGCCCGGGACTAGCGGGATCAAACCGTTACAATGAGCAGTTCTTC. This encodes CASSPGLAGSNRYNEQFF.

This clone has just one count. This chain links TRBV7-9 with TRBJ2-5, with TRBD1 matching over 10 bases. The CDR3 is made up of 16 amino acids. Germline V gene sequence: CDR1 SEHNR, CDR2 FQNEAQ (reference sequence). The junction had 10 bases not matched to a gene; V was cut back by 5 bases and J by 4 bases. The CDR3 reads CASSNRAGTGAETQYF. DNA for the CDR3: TGTGCCAGCAGCAATCGGGCCGGGACAGGGGCAGAGACCCAGTACTTC.

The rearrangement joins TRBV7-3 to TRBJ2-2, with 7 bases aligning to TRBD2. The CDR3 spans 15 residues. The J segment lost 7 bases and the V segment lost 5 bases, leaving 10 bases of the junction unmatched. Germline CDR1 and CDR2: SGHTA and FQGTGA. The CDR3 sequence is CASSPLLGGVGELFF. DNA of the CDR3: TGTGCCAGCAGCCCCCTTTTGGGAGGGGTCGGGGAGCTGTTTTTT.

Here the CDR3 DNA reads TGTGCCAGCAGCAGTGGACAGGGTTCCCACGAGCAGTACTTC. Its translation: CASSSGQGSHEQYF. This chain connects TRBV7-2 to TRBJ2-7, with TRBD1 matching over 8 bases. The ends lost 5 bases at V and 5 bases at J; junction bases unmatched: 8. The germline V gene has CDR1 SGHTA and CDR2 FQGNSA. CDR3 length: 14 residues.

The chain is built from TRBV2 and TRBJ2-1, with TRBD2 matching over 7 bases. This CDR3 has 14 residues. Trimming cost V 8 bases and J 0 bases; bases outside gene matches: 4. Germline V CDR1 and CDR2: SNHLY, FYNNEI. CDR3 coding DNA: TGTGCCAGCTGGCGGGGGAGCTCCTACAATGAGCAGTTCTTC. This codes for CASWRGSSYNEQFF.

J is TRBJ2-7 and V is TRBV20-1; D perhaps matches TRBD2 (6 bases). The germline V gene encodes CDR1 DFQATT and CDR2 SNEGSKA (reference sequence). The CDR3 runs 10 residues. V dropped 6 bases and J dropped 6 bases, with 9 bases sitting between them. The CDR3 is CSAYGGEQYF. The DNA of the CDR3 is TGCAGTGCGTACGGGGGCGAGCAGTACTTC.

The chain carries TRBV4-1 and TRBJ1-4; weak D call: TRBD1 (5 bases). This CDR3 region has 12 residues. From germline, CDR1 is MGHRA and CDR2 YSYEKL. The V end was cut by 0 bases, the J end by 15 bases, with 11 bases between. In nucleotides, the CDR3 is TGCGCCAGCAGCCAAGACGGAGCACAGGTGTTTTTT. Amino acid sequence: CASSQDGAQVFF.

The CDR3 DNA reads TGTGCCAGCAGTTCATTGTGGAGCGTGAGCTCCTACGAGCAGTACTTC. Translating it yields CASSSLWSVSSYEQYF. The chain recombines TRBV27 with TRBJ2-7; D gene ambiguous. Germline loops: CDR1 MNHEY, CDR2 SMNVEV (reference sequence). The germline V and J ends were trimmed by 4 bases and 0 bases, with 16 bases remaining between them. This CDR3 has 16 amino acids.

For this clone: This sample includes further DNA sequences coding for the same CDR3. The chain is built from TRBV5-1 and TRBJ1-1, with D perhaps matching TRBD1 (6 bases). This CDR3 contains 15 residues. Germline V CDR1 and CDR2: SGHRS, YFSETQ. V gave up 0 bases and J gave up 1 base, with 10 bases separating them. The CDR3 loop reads CASSLEPGANTEAFF. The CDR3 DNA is TGCGCCAGCAGCTTGGAGCCAGGGGCGAACACTGAAGCTTTCTTT.

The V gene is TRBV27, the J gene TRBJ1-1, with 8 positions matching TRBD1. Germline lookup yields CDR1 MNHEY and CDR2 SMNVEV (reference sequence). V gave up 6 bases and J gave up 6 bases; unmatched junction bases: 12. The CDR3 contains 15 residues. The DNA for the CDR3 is TGTGCCAGCAGCTTAGTCCAGGGGGCGGTCGCTGAAGCTTTCTTT. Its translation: CASSLVQGAVAEAFF.

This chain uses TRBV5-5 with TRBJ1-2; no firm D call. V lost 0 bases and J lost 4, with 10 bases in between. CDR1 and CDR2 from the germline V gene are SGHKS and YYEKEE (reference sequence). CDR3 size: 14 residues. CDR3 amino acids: CASSLVNPGYGYTF. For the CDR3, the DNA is TGTGCCAGCAGCTTGGTAAATCCCGGCTATGGCTACACCTTC.

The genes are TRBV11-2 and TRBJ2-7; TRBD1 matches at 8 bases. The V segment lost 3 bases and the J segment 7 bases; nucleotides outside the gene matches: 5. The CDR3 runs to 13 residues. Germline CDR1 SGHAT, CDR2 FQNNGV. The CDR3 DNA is TGTGCCAGCAGCTTCTCAGGGGGCGGAGAGCAGTACTTC. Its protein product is CASSFSGGGEQYF.

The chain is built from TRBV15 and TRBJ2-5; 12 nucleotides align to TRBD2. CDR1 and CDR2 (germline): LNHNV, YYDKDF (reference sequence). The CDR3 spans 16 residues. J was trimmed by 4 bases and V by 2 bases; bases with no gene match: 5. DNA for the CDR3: TGTGCCACCAGCAGACTAGCGGGGGGGCCCGGAGAGACCCAGTACTTC. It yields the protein CATSRLAGGPGETQYF.

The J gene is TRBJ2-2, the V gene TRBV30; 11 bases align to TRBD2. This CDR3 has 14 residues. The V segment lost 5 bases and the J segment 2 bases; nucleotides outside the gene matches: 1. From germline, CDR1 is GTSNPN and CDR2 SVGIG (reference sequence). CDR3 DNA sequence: TGTGCCTGGCGACTAGCGGGAAACACCGGGGAGCTGTTTTTT. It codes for CAWRLAGNTGELFF.

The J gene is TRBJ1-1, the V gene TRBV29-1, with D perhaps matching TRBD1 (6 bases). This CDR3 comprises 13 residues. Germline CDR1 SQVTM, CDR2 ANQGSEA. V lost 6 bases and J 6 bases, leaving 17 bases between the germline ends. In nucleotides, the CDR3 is TGCAGCGTCTCCTCACTATGGACAGCTGAAGCTTTCTTT. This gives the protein CSVSSLWTAEAFF.